In its sample, the clone carrying this T cell receptor (beta chain) was seen a few times. As yet, its antigen is unknown. The source of the sample is a study of T cell repertoires in cytomegalovirus infection. Study-level results: Of the TCR beta families, the public ones yielded a cumulative frequency that identified carriers of CMV plus the relevant HLA.

One entry per CDR3 protein results from TCRdb running MiXCR on the reads. The sample includes fewer than 1,000,000 distinct CDR3 sequences, 25% to 40% of them seen just once. Germline assignment: CDR1 MDHEN and CDR2 SYDVKM. The CDR3 loop spans 17 amino acids. Trimming took 6 bases from V and 1 from J; bases not matched to a gene: 12. The clonotype was recovered from a human donor in good health (CMV status not recorded). Some clones in this sample may be carry-over from other donors' samples. The source was cultured CD8+ T cells from PBMCs, collected from culture after CMV antigen stimulation. V is TRBV28 and J is TRBJ2-5, with TRBD1 matching over 9 bases. The CDR3 DNA reads TGTGCCAGCAGCTTCGAAGGGGACAGGGAGATCCAAGAGACCCAGTACTTC. Its protein product is CASSFEGDREIQETQYF.